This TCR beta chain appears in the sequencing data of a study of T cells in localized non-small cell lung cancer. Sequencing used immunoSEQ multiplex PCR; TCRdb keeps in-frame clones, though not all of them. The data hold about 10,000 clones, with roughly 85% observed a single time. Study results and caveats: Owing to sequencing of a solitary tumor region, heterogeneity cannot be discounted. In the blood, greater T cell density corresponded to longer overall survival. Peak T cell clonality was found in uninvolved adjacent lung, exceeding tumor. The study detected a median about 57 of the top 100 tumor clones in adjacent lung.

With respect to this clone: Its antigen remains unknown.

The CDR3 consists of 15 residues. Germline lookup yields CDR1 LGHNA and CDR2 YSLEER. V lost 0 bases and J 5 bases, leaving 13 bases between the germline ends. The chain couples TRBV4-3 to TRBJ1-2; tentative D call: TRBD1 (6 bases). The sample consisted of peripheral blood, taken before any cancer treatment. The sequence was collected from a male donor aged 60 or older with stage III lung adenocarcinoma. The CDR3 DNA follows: TGCGCCAGCAGCCAAGAAGGCAGGGGCTCTTATGGCTACACCTTC. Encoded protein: CASSQEGRGSYGYTF.